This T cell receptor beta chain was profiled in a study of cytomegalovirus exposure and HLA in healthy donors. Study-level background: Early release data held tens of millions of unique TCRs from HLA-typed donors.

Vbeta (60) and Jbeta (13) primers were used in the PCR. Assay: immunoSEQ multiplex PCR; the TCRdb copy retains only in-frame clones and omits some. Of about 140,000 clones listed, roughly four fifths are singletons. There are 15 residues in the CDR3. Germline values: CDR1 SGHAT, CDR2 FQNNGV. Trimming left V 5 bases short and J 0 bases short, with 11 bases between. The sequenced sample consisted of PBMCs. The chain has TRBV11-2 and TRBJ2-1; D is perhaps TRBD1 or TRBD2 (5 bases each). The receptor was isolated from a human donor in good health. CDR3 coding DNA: TGTGCCAGCAGCCTAGGGGCGGGCTCCTACAATGAGCAGTTCTTC. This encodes CASSLGAGSYNEQFF.